Following are 2 T cell receptor beta chains from one sample sequenced in a study of blood T cell repertoires in COVID-19. Method: immunoSEQ multiplex PCR; TCRdb's copy keeps in-frame clones and lacks some. The repertoire holds approximately 300,000 clones, with roughly nine tenths as singletons. Sequencing was done on a sample of PBMCs or T cells enriched from blood (not recorded which). All receptors come from a woman in her twenties or thirties who had recovered from COVID-19.

V is TRBV12-3 or TRBV12-4 and J is TRBJ1-2; D may be TRBD1 (6 bases). V lost 2 bases to trimming and J lost 8 bases, with 9 bases between them. The CDR3 is 12 residues long. CDR3 protein: CASSLYGGGYTF. CDR3 nucleotide sequence: TGTGCCAGCAGTTTATATGGGGGCGGCTACACCTTC.

V is TRBV11-2 and J is TRBJ1-1, with D possibly matching TRBD1 (5 bases). The CDR3 extends over 13 amino acids. Germline values: CDR1 SGHAT, CDR2 FQNNGV. The V and J ends lost 3 bases and 7 bases respectively, with 12 bases between them. The CDR3 DNA sequence: TGTGCCAGCAGCTTGGGGCGGACGCTTGAAGCTTTCTTT. This translates into CASSLGRTLEAFF.